This record concerns one T cell receptor beta chain sequence. Its antigen is not identified. The source of the sample is a study of CXCR3-negative and CXCR3-positive naive CD8 T cells. Study details: Sequencing brought in 130 million to 150 million TRB reads altogether, and each library got about 1.5 +/- 0.3 million. Study results and limitations: Naive cells, whether CXCR3-negative or CXCR3-positive, had similar TRBV-TRBJ usage, while memory cells differed. Naive cells positive for CXCR3 carried more hydrophobic TRB CDR3s than CXCR3-negative ones. Both of the naive subsets showed about the same high diversity, but memory CD8+ cells had much less.

The authors prepared UMI-labeled TRB cDNA libraries by 5' RACE. TCRdb derives one entry per CDR3 protein from the 5' RACE reads, leaving out DNA. Reported are approximately 100,000 distinct CDR3 sequences; the ten largest clones contain less than 0.4%. The CDR3 totals 18 residues. Germline assignment: CDR1 GTSNPN and CDR2 SVGIG (reference sequence). CD45RO-CCR7+CD27+CD95- was the phenotype of naive CD8+ T cells. This sequence originates from a human donor in good health. Some clones in this sample may be carry-over from other donors' samples. The sample consisted of naive CXCR3+ CD8+ T cells from blood. Subset denoted: CD45RO-CCR7+CD27+CD95- naive CD8+ T cells expressing CXCR3 (TNR3+). This sequence joins TRBV30 and TRBJ1-1; TCRdb lists TRBD1, though no DNA is available to test this call. This chain's CDR3 is CAWSEIERWGQGAPEAFF.